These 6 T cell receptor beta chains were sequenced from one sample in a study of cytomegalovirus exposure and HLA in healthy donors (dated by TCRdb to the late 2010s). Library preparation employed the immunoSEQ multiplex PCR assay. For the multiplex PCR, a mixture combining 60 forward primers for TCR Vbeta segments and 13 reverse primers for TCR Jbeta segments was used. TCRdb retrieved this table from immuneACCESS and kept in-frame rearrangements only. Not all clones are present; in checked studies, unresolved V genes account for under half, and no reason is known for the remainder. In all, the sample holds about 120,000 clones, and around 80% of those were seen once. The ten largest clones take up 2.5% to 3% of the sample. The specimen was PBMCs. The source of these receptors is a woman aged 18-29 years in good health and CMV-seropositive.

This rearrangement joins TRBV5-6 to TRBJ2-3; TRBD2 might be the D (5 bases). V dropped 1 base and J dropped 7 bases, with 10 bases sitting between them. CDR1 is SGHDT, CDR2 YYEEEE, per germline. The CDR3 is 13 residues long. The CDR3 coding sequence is TGTGCCAGCAGCTTGAAGACTACGTATACGCAGTATTTT. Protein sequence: CASSLKTTYTQYF.

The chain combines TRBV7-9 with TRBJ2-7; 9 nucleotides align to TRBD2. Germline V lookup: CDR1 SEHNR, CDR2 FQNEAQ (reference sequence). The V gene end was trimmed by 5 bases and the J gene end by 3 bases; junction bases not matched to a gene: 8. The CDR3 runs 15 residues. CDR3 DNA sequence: TGTGCCAGCAGCGCCCAAGCGGGAGGCGGCTACGAGCAGTACTTC. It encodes CASSAQAGGGYEQYF.

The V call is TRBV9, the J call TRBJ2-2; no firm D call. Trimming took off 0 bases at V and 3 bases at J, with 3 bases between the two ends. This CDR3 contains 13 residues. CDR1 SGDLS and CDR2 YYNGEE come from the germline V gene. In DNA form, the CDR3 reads TGTGCCAGCAGCGTAGCTGACACCGGGGAGCTGTTTTTT. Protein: CASSVADTGELFF.

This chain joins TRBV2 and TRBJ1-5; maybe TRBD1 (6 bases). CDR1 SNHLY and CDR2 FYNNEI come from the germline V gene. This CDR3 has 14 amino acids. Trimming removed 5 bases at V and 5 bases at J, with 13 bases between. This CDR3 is CASSPDRSDQPQHF. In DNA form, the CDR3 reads TGTGCCAGCAGTCCCGACAGGAGTGATCAGCCCCAGCATTTT.

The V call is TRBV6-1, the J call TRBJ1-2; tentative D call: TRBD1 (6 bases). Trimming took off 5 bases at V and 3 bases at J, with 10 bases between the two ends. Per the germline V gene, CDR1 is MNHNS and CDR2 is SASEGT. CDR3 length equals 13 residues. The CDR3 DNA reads TGTGCCAGCAGTCGACAGGATTACTATGGCTACACCTTC. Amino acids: CASSRQDYYGYTF.

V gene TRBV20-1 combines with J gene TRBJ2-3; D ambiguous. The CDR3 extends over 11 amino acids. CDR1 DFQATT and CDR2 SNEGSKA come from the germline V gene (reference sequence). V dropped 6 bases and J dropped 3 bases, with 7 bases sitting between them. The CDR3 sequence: CSALRTDTQYF. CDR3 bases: TGCAGTGCCCTACGAACAGATACGCAGTATTTT.